Detailed here is one T cell receptor beta chain. The antigen remains unidentified. Sequencing used immunoSEQ multiplex PCR; TCRdb keeps in-frame clones, though not all of them. The profile shows 170,000 or so clones, approximately 83% of them singletons. This CDR3 comprises 16 residues. V was shortened by 7 bases and J by 0 bases, with 14 bases between the two germline ends. Germline V gene data show CDR1 as SGHNT and CDR2 as YYREEE (reference sequence). This specimen comes from a study of cytomegalovirus exposure and HLA in healthy donors. Broader study findings: While the bulk of TCR sequences proved rare, some public TCRs turned up in many donors.

Sequencing input: PBMCs. The TCR was taken from a woman younger than 35 in good health and CMV-seropositive. The genes are TRBV5-4 and TRBJ2-6, with D possibly being TRBD1 (6 bases). The CDR3 bases are TGTGCCAGCGAAGGGACACTTTACTCTGGGGCCAACGTCCTGACTTTC. This encodes CASEGTLYSGANVLTF. Complete variable domain (other parts from reference TRBV5-4 and TRBJ2-6): ETGVTQSPTHLIKTRGQQVTLRCSSQSGHNTVSWYQQALGQGPQFIFQYYREEENGRGNFPPRFSGLQFPNYSSELNVNALELDDSALYLCASEGTLYSGANVLTFGAGSRLTVL.